This TCR beta chain appears in the sequencing data of a study of shared T cell receptors in the human thymus. The protocol was immunoSEQ multiplex PCR, while the TCRdb copy is restricted to in-frame clones and leaves out a portion. Of 630,000 or so clones in the sample, around 87% were seen once. The V gene's germline CDR1 is MDHEN and CDR2 SYDVKM. V was clipped by 6 bases and J by 0 bases, with 9 bases between them. The CDR3 runs 13 residues. A further study also used this sample, focusing on human thymus T cells. As that report states: Among the donors, all were healthy Finnish infants having corrective surgery for congenital heart defects. Thymic resections from corrective heart surgery supplied the tissue. Usage of V and J genes appeared biased in thymic and blood repertoires. The related literature has documented a marked overlap of thymic repertoires among unrelated individuals.

Sequenced: thymocytes. The clonotype comes from a boy under two years old with a congenital heart defect. The V call is TRBV28, the J call TRBJ2-7; no clear D. CDR3 amino acids: CASSLSYSYEQYF. CDR3 DNA: TGTGCCAGCAGCCTAAGCTACTCCTACGAGCAGTACTTC.